This is a list of T cell receptor beta chains from one sample in a study of graft-versus-host responses after intestinal transplantation. TCRdb's table, derived via immunoSEQ multiplex PCR, lists solely in-frame clones and lacks some. This table has some 15,000 clones, over 75% appearing once. This sample comprised PBMCs, obtained around 110 days after intestinal transplant. The receptor set was obtained from a human patient who received an intestinal transplant, so some T cells may come from the graft donor. Each CDR3 is given with its conserved first and last residue. Each record gives: J gene, D gene, clone size, V gene, CDR3 DNA, CDR3 protein. The D gene is left open where the match is weak. Clone size appears in some rows only: once, few, many, or a class for an expanded clone.

>TRBJ2-7|TRBD1|.|TRBV14
TGTGCCAGCAGCCAAAGGCTCGGGACAGGAGACTTCAACGAGCAGTACTTC
CASSQRLGTGDFNEQYF
>TRBJ2-2|.|.|TRBV5-1
TGCGCCAGCAGCGTCCGGCCAGGCGTGAACACCGGGGAGCTGTTTTTT
CASSVRPGVNTGELFF
>TRBJ1-3|.|.|TRBV5-4
TGTGCCAGCAGCTTTTCCGGGGTATACCCACCCGAGGACTCTGGAAACACCATATATTTT
CASSFSGVYPPEDSGNTIYF
>TRBJ1-4|.|.|TRBV6-5
TGTGCCAGCAGTAGCCATATCAAAGGCGAAAAACTGTTTTTT
CASSSHIKGEKLFF
>TRBJ2-1|.|.|TRBV13
TGTGCCAGCAGCTTAGGCGGGACTGGGGGCAATGAGCAGTTCTTC
CASSLGGTGGNEQFF
>TRBJ1-4|.|.|TRBV4-1
TGCGCCAGCAGCCATGGAGAAAAACTGTTTTTT
CASSHGEKLFF
>TRBJ2-7|.|.|TRBV21-1
TGTGCCAGCACAGGGGCGTACGAGCAGTACTTC
CASTGAYEQYF
>TRBJ2-7|.|.|TRBV4-1
TGCGCCAGCAGCCAAGCCCACCCAGGTCCCTCCTACGAGCAGTACTTC
CASSQAHPGPSYEQYF
>TRBJ2-1|TRBD2|.|TRBV6-1
TGTGCCAGCAGTGCCACATTTCGGGCGGGAGTTAGGAAGCAGTTCTTC
CASSATFRAGVRKQFF
>TRBJ2-7|.|.|TRBV19
TGTGCCAGTAGTTACAACATGAACGAGCAGTACTTC
CASSYNMNEQYF
>TRBJ2-7|.|.|TRBV4-1
TGCGCCAGCAGCCCCGCTCTGGCCTACGAGCAGTACTTC
CASSPALAYEQYF
>TRBJ2-1|.|.|TRBV6-5
TGTGCCACCACCCCCGGGGCATTCTCAGAGCAGTTCTTC
CATTPGAFSEQFF
>TRBJ1-2|.|.|TRBV7-9
TGTGCCAGCAGCTTAGTAACACACCTCTATGGCTACACCTTC
CASSLVTHLYGYTF
>TRBJ1-1|TRBD1|once|TRBV28
TGTGCCAGCAGTCATCCAGGGGGAGCTTTCTTT
CASSHPGGAFF
>TRBJ1-1|.|.|TRBV5-1
TGCGCCAGCAGCATCCGAGGCCAGGCCCTCACCCAAAACCTGAACACTGAAGCTTTCTTT
CASSIRGQALTQNLNTEAFF
>TRBJ2-7|TRBD2|.|TRBV7-3
TGTGCCAGCAGCTTGGGACTAGCAGGGGAGCAGTACTTC
CASSLGLAGEQYF
>TRBJ2-7|TRBD1|.|TRBV11-2
TGTGCCAGCAGCCTTCTGACAGGGAAAAGATCCTACGAGCAGTACTTC
CASSLLTGKRSYEQYF
>TRBJ1-2|TRBD1|.|TRBV7-9
TGTGCCAGCAGCTTCGAGGACAGGGGTGATGGCTACACCTTC
CASSFEDRGDGYTF
>TRBJ1-1|.|.|TRBV5-4
TGTGCCAGCAGCCCACAGGGTCTTATGAACACTGAAGCTTTCTTT
CASSPQGLMNTEAFF
>TRBJ2-1|TRBD2|.|TRBV19
TGTGCCAGTAGTACGGCTAGCGGGAGTGACTACAATGAGCAGTTCTTC
CASSTASGSDYNEQFF
>TRBJ1-5|TRBD1|.|TRBV19
TGTGCCAGTAGTATTGACAGGGTGCAGCCCCAGCATTTT
CASSIDRVQPQHF
>TRBJ2-2|TRBD2|.|TRBV2
TGTGCCAGCAGACTAGCGGGAGCCGGGGAGCTGTTTTTT
CASRLAGAGELFF
>TRBJ2-7|.|.|TRBV7-2
TGTGCCAGCAGCTCCCTAGACGAGCAGTACTTC
CASSSLDEQYF
>TRBJ1-5|TRBD1|.|TRBV11-2
TGTGCCAGCAGCCGTACAGGGGATAGCAATCAGCCCCAGCATTTT
CASSRTGDSNQPQHF
>TRBJ2-1|.|.|TRBV6-5
TGTGCCACCGGACGGCTCTCCCTAGGCGATGAGCAGTTCTTC
CATGRLSLGDEQFF
>TRBJ2-2|.|once|TRBV7-3
TGTGCCAGCAGTTTCAGCACAGTGGGGACCGGGGAGCTGTTTTTT
CASSFSTVGTGELFF
>TRBJ2-1|.|.|TRBV9
TGTGCCAGCAGCGTAGAGGGCAGTTTCTACAATGAGCAGTTCTTC
CASSVEGSFYNEQFF
>TRBJ2-3|.|.|TRBV29-1
TGCAGCGTCCTATGGGCAGGGTTTAGAGATACGCAGTATTTT
CSVLWAGFRDTQYF
>TRBJ2-7|TRBD1|.|TRBV6-6
TGTGCCAGCAGTTACTCGAGACAGGGGGTAGACGAGCAGTACTTC
CASSYSRQGVDEQYF
>TRBJ2-5|TRBD1|.|TRBV10-1
TGCGCCAGCAGGACCGGGACAGCGAGAGAGACCCAGTACTTC
CASRTGTARETQYF
>TRBJ2-3|.|.|TRBV14
TGTGCCAGCAGCCAAGTATCTAGCACAGATACGCAGTATTTT
CASSQVSSTDTQYF
>TRBJ2-1|.|.|TRBV6-5
TGTGCCAGCTCCTCCGGTACAACCAATGAGCAGTTCTTC
CASSSGTTNEQFF
>TRBJ2-2|.|.|TRBV29-1
TGCAGCGTTGGAAGGGTGGCCGGGGAGCTGTTTTTT
CSVGRVAGELFF
>TRBJ2-7|.|.|TRBV6-1
TGTGCCAGCAGCCCGGGGCCGATCTACGAGCAGTACTTC
CASSPGPIYEQYF
>TRBJ1-4|TRBD1|few|TRBV6-4
TGTGCCAGCAGTGACTCGACAGGGACAACTAATGAAAAACTGTTTTTT
CASSDSTGTTNEKLFF
>TRBJ1-2|.|.|TRBV5-1
TGCGCCAGCAGCTTGGGAGCGGACATGGGGTATGGCTACACCTTC
CASSLGADMGYGYTF
>TRBJ1-5|.|.|TRBV6-6
TGTGCCAGCAGTCCTCTCTATAGCAATCAGCCCCAGCATTTT
CASSPLYSNQPQHF
>TRBJ2-1|.|once|TRBV6-5
TGTGCCAGCAGTTATTGGTCAGGGGCATACAATGAGCAGTTCTTC
CASSYWSGAYNEQFF
>TRBJ2-4|TRBD2|.|TRBV6-1
TGTGCCAGCAGTGAAGTGGCGGGAGAAGGAAACATTCAGTACTTC
CASSEVAGEGNIQYF
>TRBJ1-1|.|.|TRBV4-1
TGCGCCAGCAGCCAGTTCGGGCAGGGTGCGAACACTGAAGCTTTCTTT
CASSQFGQGANTEAFF
>TRBJ2-7|TRBD2|.|TRBV4-1
TGCGCCAGCAGCCAGGGACTAGCGGGAAACGAGCAGTACTTC
CASSQGLAGNEQYF
>TRBJ1-5|TRBD1|.|TRBV11-2
TGTGCCAGCAGATCGAAAATCAGGACAGGGGGCTTTCAGCCCCAGCATTTT
CASRSKIRTGGFQPQHF
>TRBJ2-3|.|.|TRBV6-5
TGTGCCAGCAGTTACTCGGGCGGGAGCACAGATACGCAGTATTTT
CASSYSGGSTDTQYF
>TRBJ2-7|.|few|TRBV10-3
TGTGCCATCAGTGAGACACAGGGATACGAGCAGTACTTC
CAISETQGYEQYF
>TRBJ2-7|TRBD2|.|TRBV6-1
TGTGCCAGCAGTGAAGTGTGGCCTAGCGGGAGGGCCTACGAGCAGTACTTC
CASSEVWPSGRAYEQYF
>TRBJ2-1|TRBD1|.|TRBV25-1
TGTGCCAGCACCTCCAGGGGGAATGAGCAGTTCTTC
CASTSRGNEQFF
>TRBJ1-1|.|.|TRBV29-1
TGCAGCGTTGAAGAAAGGGGTACGCCTGAAGCTTTCTTT
CSVEERGTPEAFF
>TRBJ1-2|.|.|TRBV7-4
TGTGCCAGCAGCTTAGTTAGGTTGACGGTGAACTATGGCTACACCTTC
CASSLVRLTVNYGYTF
>TRBJ1-6|.|.|TRBV4-1
TGCGCCAGCAGCCATCCAGGAGGGTCACCCCTCCACTTT
CASSHPGGSPLHF
>TRBJ2-1|.|few|TRBV9
TGTGCCAGCAGCGTAGCTGAGAGGGGAGAGCAGTTCTTC
CASSVAERGEQFF
>TRBJ2-1|.|.|TRBV19
TGTGCCAGCGAGGGGTACAATGAGCAGTTCTTC
CASEGYNEQFF
>TRBJ2-7|TRBD1|.|TRBV27
TGTGCCAGCAGTCCTCAGGGGGAATGGAACGAGCAGTACTTC
CASSPQGEWNEQYF
>TRBJ2-2|.|once|TRBV28
TGTGCTGAAACGCCTGGGATAAGCACCGGGGAGCTGTTTTTT
CAETPGISTGELFF
>TRBJ2-7|.|once|TRBV2
TGTGCCAGCAGAGGTAACGTCGACTCCTACGAGCAGTACTTC
CASRGNVDSYEQYF
>TRBJ2-6|.|.|TRBV4-1
TGCGCCACCTCACGGTACTCTGGGGCCAACGTCCTGACTTTC
CATSRYSGANVLTF
>TRBJ1-1|.|.|TRBV19
TGTGCCAGTAGTCGGGCGGGTGAAGCTTTCTTT
CASSRAGEAFF
>TRBJ2-1|.|.|TRBV5-4
TGTGCCAGCAGCTTTTCTCGTTGGCTAGCGAGAGCAGAGCAGTTCTTC
CASSFSRWLARAEQFF